Presented here are 23 T cell receptor beta chains from one specimen sequenced in a study of T cells in Graves' hyperthyroidism and ophthalmopathy. Amplification targeted TCR beta CDR3 regions from RNA transcripts. The study used the HTBI primer set for a first-round RT-PCR of the TCR CDR3. Each CDR3 protein is one row after TCRdb ran MiXCR on the multiplex PCR reads. The sample lists roughly 550,000 distinct CDR3 sequences, 15% to 20% seen once, with 25% to 30% in the top ten. The material sequenced was blood. These receptors all stem from a woman aged 25 to 39 with Graves' ophthalmopathy.

This chain uses TRBV7-9 with TRBJ1-5, with D possibly TRBD1 on 5 matching bases. Germline V gives CDR1 SEHNR, CDR2 FQNEAQ (reference sequence). Trimming shortened V by 1 base and J by 0 bases, and 16 bases separated the two germline ends. The CDR3 runs to 18 residues. CDR3 sequence reads: CASSLVGAGSYSNQPQHF. In DNA form, the CDR3 reads TGTGCCAGCAGCTTAGTTGGGGCAGGGAGCTATAGCAATCAGCCCCAGCATTTT.

The V gene is TRBV20-1, the J gene TRBJ2-1; 8 nucleotides line up with TRBD2. V trimming: 5 bases; J trimming: 9 bases; junction bases outside the gene matches: 12. The CDR3 runs to 14 residues. Germline values: CDR1 DFQATT, CDR2 SNEGSKA (reference sequence). CDR3 loop: CSAPPPGLASEQFF. The CDR3 DNA follows: TGCAGTGCTCCTCCCCCCGGACTAGCTAGTGAGCAGTTCTTC.

This chain joins TRBV29-1 and TRBJ2-1, with D uncertain. Per the germline V gene, CDR1 is SQVTM and CDR2 is ANQGSEA. V was trimmed by 7 bases and J by 4 bases, leaving 8 bases between them. The CDR3 is made up of 11 amino acids. Written as DNA, the CDR3 is TGCAGCGCCAATGATTACAATGAGCAGTTCTTC. It codes for CSANDYNEQFF.

The V and J genes are TRBV20-1 and TRBJ2-7, with 9 positions matching TRBD1. The trim removed 4 bases at V and 7 bases at J, leaving 11 bases unmatched. The V gene's germline CDR1 is DFQATT and CDR2 SNEGSKA (reference sequence). The length of the CDR3 is 14 residues. CDR3 in DNA: TGCAGTGCTACCCGGACAGGGGAGAGGGAAGAGCAGTACTTC. It is translated as CSATRTGEREEQYF.

In this sample, this clonotype turned up many times. The chain has TRBV7-3 and TRBJ2-2; tentative D call: TRBD2 (6 bases). V lost 3 bases and J 4 bases, leaving 12 bases between the germline ends. The CDR3 is made up of 15 amino acids. Germline loops: CDR1 SGHTA, CDR2 FQGTGA. Written as DNA, the CDR3 is TGTGCCAGCAGCTTGGAGGGGTGGGGCACCGGGGAGCTGTTTTTT. This codes for CASSLEGWGTGELFF.

The table lists this clonotype with many counts. The chain combines TRBV5-1 with TRBJ2-2; possibly TRBD2 for D (6 bases). This CDR3 spans 15 amino acids. Between the trimmed V and J ends, which lost 1 base and 7 bases, there was a span of 14 bases. The germline V gene encodes CDR1 SGHRS and CDR2 YFSETQ. CDR3 bases: TGCGCCAGCAGCTTGAGTCCGGGAGTTAACGGGGAGCTGTTTTTT. It codes for CASSLSPGVNGELFF.

This clonotype was observed at least ten times. V gene TRBV15 combines with J gene TRBJ1-5; unclear D gene. V lost 6 bases and J 1 base, leaving 4 bases between the germline ends. The CDR3 runs 12 residues. CDR1 LNHNV and CDR2 YYDKDF come from the germline V gene (reference sequence). For the CDR3, the DNA is TGTGCCACCAGGAACAGCAATCAGCCCCAGCATTTT. Protein: CATRNSNQPQHF.

This clonotype was seen ten or more times. The genes are TRBV12-3 or TRBV12-4 and TRBJ2-3; either TRBD1 or TRBD2 may fit D (5 bases each). Between the trimmed V and J ends, which lost 3 bases and 2 bases, there was a span of 12 bases. This CDR3 is 15 amino acids long. The CDR3 protein is CASSLRQTNTDTQYF. In DNA form, the CDR3 reads TGTGCCAGCAGTTTGCGACAGACTAACACAGATACGCAGTATTTT.

The rearrangement joins TRBV30 to TRBJ2-1, with 10 bases lining up with TRBD2. The V segment lost 1 base and the J segment 2 bases; nucleotides outside the gene matches: 2. Germline lookup yields CDR1 GTSNPN and CDR2 SVGIG (reference sequence). The CDR3 extends over 15 amino acids. CDR3 coding DNA: TGTGCCTGGAGTGACCTAGCGGGGGCCTACAATGAGCAGTTCTTC. It specifies CAWSDLAGAYNEQFF.

The V and J genes are TRBV7-9 and TRBJ2-7; TRBD1 matches 7 bases. CDR3 length: 15 amino acids. CDR1 is SEHNR and CDR2 is FQNEAQ in the germline V gene (reference sequence). V shed 5 bases, J shed 7 bases, and the junction held 14 bases outside the gene matches. The CDR3 reads CASSPVDRELGEQYF. The CDR3 DNA sequence: TGTGCCAGCAGCCCCGTTGACAGGGAATTGGGTGAGCAGTACTTC.

This clonotype showed up many times. The chain recombines TRBV12-3 or TRBV12-4 with TRBJ2-7; D call uncertain. V lost 2 bases, J lost 6 bases, and 17 bases lay in between. This CDR3 region has 15 residues. Here the CDR3 reads CASSLKDLGFGEQYF. The DNA for the CDR3 is TGTGCCAGCAGTTTAAAAGACTTGGGTTTCGGCGAGCAGTACTTC.

This clonotype occurred a few times. A read error is possible here, since a much larger clone lies one base away. The chain uses TRBV20-1 and TRBJ2-3; TRBD2 matches at 8 bases. This CDR3 contains 16 residues. Germline CDR1 and CDR2: DFQATT and SNEGSKA (reference sequence). DNA of the CDR3: TGCAGTGCTAGAGCGTTGAGCGGGGGCAGCACAGGTACGCAGTATTTT. It specifies CSARALSGGSTGTQYF.

The chain employs TRBV29-1 and TRBJ2-5, with unresolved D. Germline CDR1 reads SQVTM; CDR2 reads ANQGSEA. The CDR3 runs to 13 residues. The V gene lost 4 bases and the J gene lost 5 bases, with 14 bases spanning the gap. DNA of the CDR3: TGCAGCGTTGGACACTTAAGGAAGGAGACCCAGTACTTC. Protein sequence: CSVGHLRKETQYF.

This clonotype was recorded many times. J is TRBJ2-1 and V is TRBV3-1; D gene uncertain. The CDR3 is made up of 13 amino acids. Trimming removed 0 bases at V and 5 bases at J, with 5 bases between. Looked up from germline, CDR1 is LGHDT and CDR2 is YNNKEL (reference sequence). The DNA of the CDR3 is TGTGCCAGCAGCCAAGAAACACACAATGAGCAGTTCTTC. Protein sequence: CASSQETHNEQFF.

In its sample, this clonotype was seen a few times. The rearrangement links TRBV5-6 to TRBJ1-2, with D perhaps TRBD1 (5 bases). V lost 7 bases, J lost 3 bases, and 22 bases lay in between. This CDR3 has 16 amino acids. Per germline, CDR1 SGHDT and CDR2 YYEEEE. CDR3 in amino acids: CASQGPGATDYYGYTF. Written as DNA, the CDR3 is TGTGCCAGCCAGGGTCCGGGTGCGACGGATTACTATGGCTACACCTTC.

About this clonotype itself: A much larger clone lies one base from this, so it may be a read error. V gene TRBV6-2 or TRBV6-3 combines with J gene TRBJ1-2; 11 bases line up with TRBD1. CDR3 size: 15 residues. Germline V gene lookup returns CDR1 MNHEY and CDR2 SVGEGT. Here the CDR3 DNA reads TGTGCCAGCAATTACGGCGGGACAGGGGGATATGGCTACGCCTTC. Encoded protein: CASNYGGTGGYGYAF.

This clonotype was recorded at least ten times. The rearrangement links TRBV28 to TRBJ1-4; 7 bases map to TRBD1. In germline, CDR1 is MDHEN, CDR2 SYDVKM. The ends lost 2 bases at V and 5 bases at J; junction bases unmatched: 8. CDR3 length: 16 amino acids. The CDR3 sequence is CASSLGIGQANEKLFF. CDR3 DNA: TGTGCCAGCAGTTTAGGTATAGGACAGGCGAATGAAAAACTGTTTTTT. The full variable domain, with the rest looked up from reference TRBV28 and TRBJ1-4, is DVKVTQSSRYLVKRTGEKVFLECVQDMDHENMFWYRQDPGLGLRLIYFSYDVKMKEKGDIPEGYSVSREKKERFSLILESASTNQTSMYLCASSLGIGQANEKLFFGSGTQLSVL.

This clonotype has just a few counts. The rearrangement links TRBV6-1 to TRBJ1-1; D gene uncertain. Trimming stripped 6 bases from V and 6 bases from J, with 14 bases between. Germline V lookup: CDR1 MNHNS, CDR2 SASEGT. The CDR3 length is 13 residues. The CDR3 DNA follows: TGTGCCAGCAGACTCAATGTGGGAGCTGAAGCTTTCTTT. Translation: CASRLNVGAEAFF.

In the case of this clonotype: Given a much more abundant clone one base away, this may be a read error. The chain joins TRBV11-1 to TRBJ2-5; D gene unclear. The J call may be mistaken, given a closer DNA end match to TRBJ2-1. The germline V gene has CDR1 SGHAT and CDR2 FQDESV (reference sequence). CDR3 length: 16 residues. In DNA, the CDR3 is TGTGCCAGCAGCTTAAGTTCCGGATATAAATTAGAGACCCAGTTCTTC. It codes for CASSLSSGYKLETQFF.

Ten or more counts support this clonotype. V and J are TRBV5-1 and TRBJ2-3, with TRBD2 matching 10 bases. Germline V CDR1 and CDR2: SGHRS, YFSETQ. V lost 0 bases to trimming and J lost 1 base; unmatched junction nucleotides: 5. This CDR3 spans 17 amino acids. Written as DNA, the CDR3 is TGCGCCAGCAGCTTGGCTAGCGGGAGACATGGCACAGATACGCAGTATTTT. This sequence encodes CASSLASGRHGTDTQYF.

This rearrangement joins TRBV5-8 to TRBJ1-3; 9 bases fit TRBD1. Trimming cost V 4 bases and J 7 bases; bases outside gene matches: 3. Germline CDR1 and CDR2: SGHTS and YDEGEE. This CDR3 is built from 13 residues. CDR3 coding DNA: TGTGCCAGCAGCCGGGACAGGGATAACACCATATATTTT. Encoded protein: CASSRDRDNTIYF.

This clonotype came up many times. CDR3: CASSIQGAYDNEQFF. CDR3 nucleotides: TGCGCCAGCAGCATACAGGGGGCCTATGACAATGAGCAGTTCTTC. This rearrangement joins TRBV5-1 to TRBJ2-1; 9 nucleotides align to TRBD1. Germline V gene lookup returns CDR1 SGHRS and CDR2 YFSETQ. With V trimmed by 4 bases and J by 5 bases, 7 bases remained unmatched. This CDR3 has 15 amino acids.

The chain has TRBV4-3 and TRBJ2-5; D might be TRBD1 (6 bases). V lost 4 bases and J 0 bases, leaving 12 bases between the germline ends. Germline loops: CDR1 LGHNA, CDR2 YSLEER. CDR3 length: 15 amino acids. This CDR3 is CASSPTGHYQETQYF. CDR3 DNA sequence: TGCGCCAGCAGCCCGACGGGACACTACCAAGAGACCCAGTACTTC.